The rows below give T cell receptor beta chains drawn from one sample of a study of shared T cell receptors in the human thymus. TCRdb's table, derived via immunoSEQ multiplex PCR, lists solely in-frame clones and lacks some. The sample yields some 720,000 clones, over 75% seen once. In addition, the sample was reused for a study of human thymus T cells.

What was sequenced was thymocytes. All receptors come from a boy under three years old with a congenital heart defect. The CDR3 runs from the conserved cysteine through the conserved F or W. The D gene is left open where the match is weak. Expanded clones get a size class; other rows say once, few or many, or leave the size out.

j_call	v_call	d_call	clone_size	cdr3_aa	cdr3_nt
TRBJ2-1	TRBV7-2	TRBD2	NA	CASSLSGTSASSYNEQFF	TGTGCCAGCAGCTTGTCCGGGACTAGCGCCAGCTCCTACAATGAGCAGTTCTTC
TRBJ2-1	TRBV20-1	TRBD2	NA	CSAKQREKQFF	TGCAGTGCGAAACAGCGGGAAAAGCAGTTCTTC
TRBJ2-7	TRBV4-1	TRBD2	NA	CASSQYSSGRFYEQYF	TGCGCCAGCAGCCAATATAGTAGCGGGAGATTCTACGAGCAGTACTTC
TRBJ2-7	TRBV14	TRBD1	NA	CASSLPGQGYEQYF	TGTGCCAGCAGCCTGCCGGGACAGGGTTACGAGCAGTACTTC
TRBJ1-3	TRBV6-7	NA	NA	CASSSRRGKTLRNSGNTIYF	TGTGCCAGCAGTTCAAGAAGGGGGAAAACTCTGAGGAACTCTGGAAACACCATATATTTT
TRBJ1-4	TRBV6-1	TRBD1	NA	CASSGTGKEKLFF	TGTGCCAGCAGTGGGACAGGGAAGGAAAAACTGTTTTTT
TRBJ2-7	TRBV9	NA	NA	CASSPAPPLGAYEQYF	TGTGCCAGCAGTCCCGCCCCCCCTCTCGGGGCCTACGAGCAGTACTTC
TRBJ1-4	TRBV28	TRBD1	once	CASSPPQGAEEKLFF	TGTGCCAGCAGTCCCCCTCAGGGGGCAGAGGAAAAACTGTTTTTT
TRBJ2-5	TRBV2	TRBD1	few	CASSDRGRETQYF	TGTGCCAGCAGTGATAGGGGGCGAGAGACCCAGTACTTC
TRBJ2-2	TRBV9	TRBD1	NA	CASSLEGGQGGTGELFF	TGTGCCAGCTCATTAGAAGGGGGACAGGGGGGCACCGGGGAGCTGTTTTTT
TRBJ2-7	TRBV30	TRBD2	NA	CAWSVERSSGRADSYEQYF	TGTGCCTGGAGTGTGGAGAGATCTAGCGGGAGGGCCGATTCCTACGAGCAGTACTTC